This T cell receptor (beta chain) was captured by sequencing in a study of T cells in tumors after PD-1 blockade. About the study: Patients had no prior checkpoint blockade, systemic immunosuppressants, or anti-cancer therapy within 4 weeks. During anti-PD-1 treatment, some patients continued daily vismodegib 150 mg. Study conclusions and caveats: After therapy, most expanded exhausted CD8+ clones were absent pre-treatment, suggesting clonal replacement.

Profiled with immunoSEQ multiplex PCR; TCRdb holds only in-frame clones, not every one. The table shows approximately 8,100 clones, with roughly three fifths occurring only once. V gave up 5 bases and J gave up 7 bases, with 5 bases separating them. The CDR3 has 11 amino acids. CDR1 and CDR2 (germline): SEHNR, FQNEAQ (reference sequence). Turning to this clone: Its antigen is currently unknown.

The chain is built from TRBV7-9 and TRBJ2-2; no reliable D call. This TCR came from a human donor with basal cell carcinoma. Sequenced material: tumor tissue, taken after anti-PD-1 treatment. The CDR3 protein is CASSLSGELFF. The DNA for the CDR3 is TGTGCCAGCAGCCTGAGCGGGGAGCTGTTTTTT. The full variable domain, completed using reference TRBV7-9 and TRBJ2-2, is DTGVSQNPRHKITKRGQNVTFRCDPISEHNRLYWYRQTLGQGPEFLTYFQNEAQLEKSRLLSDRFSAERPKGSFSTLEIQRTEQGDSAMYLCASSLSGELFFGEGSRLTVL.